Following are 20 T cell receptor beta chains from one sample sequenced in a study of T cells in Graves' hyperthyroidism and ophthalmopathy. RNA transcripts yielded amplified TCR beta CDR3 regions. A set of HTBI primers served as the primers for a first-round RT-PCR of the TCR CDR3. MiXCR, run by TCRdb on the multiplex PCR reads, gives a single entry per CDR3 protein. The table has roughly 700,000 distinct CDR3 sequences, approximately 15% seen once. Sequenced sample: blood. The receptors stem from a man aged 50-60 years with Graves' hyperthyroidism.

This clonotype was detected many times. CDR3 sequence: CAISEKGLAGGSYNEQFF. The CDR3 nucleotides read TGTGCCATCAGTGAGAAAGGCCTAGCGGGGGGCTCCTACAATGAGCAGTTCTTC. The gene calls are TRBV10-3 and TRBJ2-1, with 11 bases matching TRBD2. CDR1 is ENHRY and CDR2 is SYGVKD in the germline V gene. The V and J ends lost 2 bases and 0 bases, in that order; junction bases with no gene match: 6. The CDR3 length is 18 residues.

This clonotype was seen a few times. V and J are TRBV30 and TRBJ2-5; TRBD1 matches at 9 bases. J gave up 4 bases and V 2 bases, and 5 bases lay outside the gene matches. The CDR3 length is 14 residues. Germline V gene lookup returns CDR1 GTSNPN and CDR2 SVGIG (reference sequence). CDR3 region: CAWSYRQGGETQYF. The CDR3 DNA reads as TGTGCCTGGAGTTATCGACAGGGGGGAGAGACCCAGTACTTC.

This clonotype was recorded a few times. The V and J genes are TRBV6-2 or TRBV6-3 and TRBJ2-3; TRBD2 aligns across 7 bases. V lost 2 bases to trimming and J lost 1 base; unmatched junction nucleotides: 9. CDR1 and CDR2 from the germline V gene are MNHEY and SVGEGT. The CDR3 sequence is 17 residues long. The CDR3 protein is CASSYHGAGAGTDTQYF. CDR3 DNA: TGTGCCAGCAGTTACCACGGGGCGGGAGCCGGCACAGATACGCAGTATTTT.

Many counts were recorded for this clonotype. This chain joins TRBV20-1 and TRBJ1-5; D gene uncertain. Germline V gives CDR1 DFQATT, CDR2 SNEGSKA (reference sequence). Trimming stripped 0 bases from V and 5 bases from J, with 14 bases between. The CDR3 spans 15 residues. The CDR3 DNA sequence: TGCAGTGCTAGAGAAAGTGGGGTGAGGGATCAGCCCCAGCATTTT. Translated, it gives CSARESGVRDQPQHF.

This clonotype was found a few times. An end of the junction differs from the germline gene, which may be a read error. The V gene is TRBV15, the J gene TRBJ2-5; no firm D call. The CDR3 consists of 15 residues. Germline values: CDR1 LNHNV, CDR2 YYDKDF (reference sequence). CDR3 protein: CATSRDLAQQETRYF. The CDR3 nucleotides read TGTGCCACCAGCAGAGATCTCGCTCAACAAGAGACCCGGTACTTC.

Many counts were recorded for this clonotype. V is TRBV10-3 and J is TRBJ2-2; no definite D call. Trimming took 6 bases from V and 0 from J, leaving 8 bases between them. Germline V lookup: CDR1 ENHRY, CDR2 SYGVKD. CDR3 length equals 14 residues. This CDR3 reads CAIRETTNTGELFF. The CDR3 DNA reads TGTGCCATCAGGGAAACGACGAACACCGGGGAGCTGTTTTTT.

This clonotype was recorded at least ten times. The chain links TRBV2 to TRBJ1-2, with D hard to call. The length of the CDR3 is 15 residues. The V gene lost 1 base and the J gene lost 5 bases, with 14 bases spanning the gap. CDR1 and CDR2 from the germline V gene are SNHLY and FYNNEI. The CDR3 sequence is CASSEDTPRWYGYTF. The CDR3 DNA reads TGTGCCAGCAGTGAAGACACCCCCCGTTGGTATGGCTACACCTTC.

The V call is TRBV28, the J call TRBJ2-1; D uncertain. The V gene's germline CDR1 is MDHEN and CDR2 SYDVKM. The CDR3 is made up of 14 amino acids. Trimming removed 1 base at V and 5 bases at J, with 9 bases between. The CDR3 nucleotides are TGTGCCAGCAGTTTATTTCAGCTAGACAATGAGCAGTTCTTC. Its protein is CASSLFQLDNEQFF.

Many counts were recorded for this clonotype. The chain combines TRBV6-1 with TRBJ2-7, with D tentatively TRBD2 (5 bases). V was clipped by 6 bases and J by 4 bases, with 13 bases between them. Germline loops: CDR1 MNHNS, CDR2 SASEGT. The CDR3 contains 13 residues. CDR3 nucleotide sequence: TGTGCCAGCAGGGTTCCTTGGACTTACGAGCAGTACTTC. Amino acids: CASRVPWTYEQYF.

This clonotype was seen many times. The chain links TRBV18 to TRBJ2-3; 10 bases agree with TRBD1. J was trimmed by 3 bases and V by 4 bases; bases with no gene match: 7. Germline V gives CDR1 KGHSH, CDR2 LQKENI. This CDR3 contains 16 residues. CDR3 in DNA: TGTGCCAGCTCACAGAGGGACAGGGGAACTACAGATACGCAGTATTTT. As protein: CASSQRDRGTTDTQYF.

This clonotype has only a few counts. V usage is TRBV2 and J usage is TRBJ2-7, with D tentatively TRBD2 (6 bases). Germline V lookup: CDR1 SNHLY, CDR2 FYNNEI. The CDR3 runs to 14 residues. Trimming took 6 bases from V and 0 from J, leaving 12 bases between them. Here the CDR3 reads CASRIADSSYEQYF. In DNA, the CDR3 is TGTGCCAGCAGAATAGCGGATAGCTCCTACGAGCAGTACTTC.

This clonotype has at least ten counts. The V gene is TRBV28, the J gene TRBJ2-6, with 7 nucleotides matching TRBD2. This CDR3 is 14 amino acids long. V trimming: 7 bases; J trimming: 4 bases; junction bases outside the gene matches: 4. Germline CDR1 reads MDHEN; CDR2 reads SYDVKM. The CDR3 is CASTPGGGANVLTF. The DNA of the CDR3 is TGTGCCAGCACCCCCGGGGGGGGGGCCAACGTCCTGACTTTC.

This clonotype was detected a few times. The V gene is TRBV28, the J gene TRBJ1-1; 9 bases are a match to TRBD1. The J segment lost 6 bases and the V segment lost 3 bases, leaving 11 bases of the junction unmatched. The CDR3 is 16 residues long. Germline lookup yields CDR1 MDHEN and CDR2 SYDVKM. The CDR3 loop reads CASSFLPGQGTPEAFF. CDR3 nucleotide sequence: TGTGCCAGCAGTTTTTTACCCGGACAGGGGACCCCTGAAGCTTTCTTT. The full variable domain, rest sourced from reference TRBV28 and TRBJ1-1, is DVKVTQSSRYLVKRTGEKVFLECVQDMDHENMFWYRQDPGLGLRLIYFSYDVKMKEKGDIPEGYSVSREKKERFSLILESASTNQTSMYLCASSFLPGQGTPEAFFGQGTRLTVV.

Many counts were recorded for this clonotype. The chain is built from TRBV28 and TRBJ2-2; 7 nucleotides agree with TRBD1. Trimming took 4 bases from V and 6 from J; bases not matched to a gene: 2. Germline V gene sequence: CDR1 MDHEN, CDR2 SYDVKM. The CDR3 runs 13 residues. The CDR3 reads CASSWTGSGELFF. The CDR3 region has the DNA TGTGCCAGCAGTTGGACAGGATCCGGGGAGCTGTTTTTT.

This chain links TRBV2 with TRBJ2-7; D is possibly TRBD2 (6 bases). CDR3 length: 13 residues. V shed 6 bases and J shed 2 bases, with 11 bases lying between them. Germline CDR1 SNHLY, CDR2 FYNNEI. For the CDR3, the DNA is TGTGCCAGCAGGCAGGGAGGCCCCTACGAGCAGTACTTC. Translation: CASRQGGPYEQYF.

The chain couples TRBV19 to TRBJ1-5, with D unclear. V dropped 1 base and J dropped 4 bases, with 5 bases sitting between them. This CDR3 is built from 13 residues. Germline-derived CDR1 and CDR2 are LNHDA and SQIVND (reference sequence). CDR3: CASSIGENQPQHF. The CDR3 DNA sequence: TGTGCCAGTAGTATAGGAGAAAATCAGCCCCAGCATTTT.

This clonotype has a count of ten or more. The chain combines TRBV28 with TRBJ2-7; TRBD1 matches 12 bases. The CDR3 covers 18 residues. Unmatched junction bases numbered 15, after V lost 5 bases and J lost 4 bases. CDR1 and CDR2 from the germline V gene are MDHEN and SYDVKM. CDR3 amino acids: CASSTPRRGTGGEYEQYF. The CDR3 DNA reads TGTGCCAGCAGTACCCCGCGCCGGGGGACAGGGGGCGAGTACGAGCAGTACTTC.

This clonotype was seen more than once but under ten times. This may stem from a read error, because a much larger clone lies one nucleotide away. The chain recombines TRBV7-8 with TRBJ2-1; 12 bases fit TRBD2. CDR1 is SGHVS and CDR2 is FQNEAQ in the germline V gene. This CDR3 is 17 amino acids long. The CDR3 reads CVSSIRLAGVRYNEQFF. The DNA for the CDR3 is TGTGTCAGCAGCATACGACTAGCGGGAGTACGGTACAATGAGCAGTTCTTC.

This clonotype came up a few times. This chain uses TRBV18 with TRBJ1-2, with a possible D match to TRBD1 (6 bases). The CDR3 covers 14 residues. Per germline, CDR1 KGHSH and CDR2 LQKENI. V was trimmed by 3 bases and J by 6 bases, leaving 14 bases between them. CDR3 coding DNA: TGTGCCAGCTCACCGTCCCGGGACATAGATGGCTACACCTTC. Encoded protein: CASSPSRDIDGYTF.

On this clonotype itself: This may arise from a read error, as a much more abundant clone is one base away. The chain employs TRBV12-3 or TRBV12-4 and TRBJ2-1, with D unresolved. CDR3 length: 15 amino acids. The ends were cut back, 6 bases at V and 0 bases at J, with 12 bases in the middle. The CDR3 protein is CASRLDLLSYNEQFF. The DNA of the CDR3 is TGTGCCAGCAGACTTGATCTACTCTCCTACAATGAGCAGTTCTTC.